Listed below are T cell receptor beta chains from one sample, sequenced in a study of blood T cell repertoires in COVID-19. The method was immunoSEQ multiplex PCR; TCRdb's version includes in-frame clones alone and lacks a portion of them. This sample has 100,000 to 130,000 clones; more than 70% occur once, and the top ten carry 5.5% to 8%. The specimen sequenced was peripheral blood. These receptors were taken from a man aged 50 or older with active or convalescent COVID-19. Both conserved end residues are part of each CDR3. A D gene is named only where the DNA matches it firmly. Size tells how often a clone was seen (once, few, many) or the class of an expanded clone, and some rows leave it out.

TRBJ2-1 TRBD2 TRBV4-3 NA TGCGCCAGCAGCCAAGGGTCCAGCGGGAGAGCCAATGAGCAGTTCTTC CASSQGSSGRANEQFF
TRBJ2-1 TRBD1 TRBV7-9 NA TGTGCCAGCAGACCAACAGGGGGGTCCTACAATGAGCAGTTCTTC CASRPTGGSYNEQFF
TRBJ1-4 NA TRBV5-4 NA TGTGCCAGCAGCTTGGACAGGGCAGACGAAAAACTGTTTTTT CASSLDRADEKLFF
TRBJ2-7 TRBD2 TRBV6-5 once TGTGCCAGCAGTACCCAAAGCGGGAATTTCCACGAGCAGTACTTC CASSTQSGNFHEQYF
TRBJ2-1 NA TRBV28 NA TGTGCCAGCAGTGACGGAGAGGCCTACAATGAGCAGTTCTTC CASSDGEAYNEQFF
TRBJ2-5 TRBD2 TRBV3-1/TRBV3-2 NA TGTGCCAGCAGCCAATTCCTGGGACTAGCGGGAAAGACCCAGTACTTC CASSQFLGLAGKTQYF
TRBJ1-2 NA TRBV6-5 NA TGTGCCAGCACCCCGGACAGCCACTATGGCTACACCTTC CASTPDSHYGYTF
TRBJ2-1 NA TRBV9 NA TGTGCCAGCAGCGTAGAGGGGGTGAGCTCCTACAATGAGCAGTTCTTC CASSVEGVSSYNEQFF
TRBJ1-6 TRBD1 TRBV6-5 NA TGTGCCAGCAGGAGACAGGGACGGGTTTCACCCCTCCACTTT CASRRQGRVSPLHF
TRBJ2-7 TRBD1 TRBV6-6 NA TGTGCCAGCATCAGGGACAGGGGGGCGCACGAGCAGTACTTC CASIRDRGAHEQYF
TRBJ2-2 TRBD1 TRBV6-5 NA TGTGCCAGCAGTCAGGACAGGCGGTACACCGGGGAGCTGTTTTTT CASSQDRRYTGELFF
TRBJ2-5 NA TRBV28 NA TGTGCCAGCAGTTCCTTCCAGGATATCCAAGAGACCCAGTACTTC CASSSFQDIQETQYF
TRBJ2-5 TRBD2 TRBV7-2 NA TGTGCCAGCAGCACTAGCGTGCAACAAGAGACCCAGTACTTC CASSTSVQQETQYF
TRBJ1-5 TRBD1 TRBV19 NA TGTGCCAGTATAAATCTACCCGGGACAGGGGGCTTCAATCAGCCCCAGCATTTT CASINLPGTGGFNQPQHF
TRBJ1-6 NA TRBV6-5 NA TGTGCCAGCAGTTACCAGGTCAGGGGTAATTCACCCCTCCACTTT CASSYQVRGNSPLHF
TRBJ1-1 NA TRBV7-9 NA TGTGCCAGCAGCTTAACGAGCCAAGCGAACACTGAAGCTTTCTTT CASSLTSQANTEAFF
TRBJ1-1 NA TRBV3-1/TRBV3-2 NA TGTGCCAGCAGCCAAGGATTTTCGAACAGGGCGAACACTGAAGCTTTCTTT CASSQGFSNRANTEAFF
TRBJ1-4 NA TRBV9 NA TGTGCCAGCAGCGTAGGGAGCGAACGGCTGTTTTTT CASSVGSERLFF